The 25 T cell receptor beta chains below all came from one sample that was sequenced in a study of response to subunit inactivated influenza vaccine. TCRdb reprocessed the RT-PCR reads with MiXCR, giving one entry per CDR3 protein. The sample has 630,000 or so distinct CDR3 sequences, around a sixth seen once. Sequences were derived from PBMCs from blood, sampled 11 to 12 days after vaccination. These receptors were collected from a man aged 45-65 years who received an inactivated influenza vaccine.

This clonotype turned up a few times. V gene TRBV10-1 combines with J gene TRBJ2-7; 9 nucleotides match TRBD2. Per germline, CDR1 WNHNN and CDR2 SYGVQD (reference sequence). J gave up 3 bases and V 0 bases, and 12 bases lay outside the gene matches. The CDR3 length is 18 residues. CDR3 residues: CASSESVSGGAWFYEQYF. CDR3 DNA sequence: TGCGCCAGCAGTGAGTCGGTTAGCGGGGGCGCGTGGTTCTACGAGCAGTACTTC.

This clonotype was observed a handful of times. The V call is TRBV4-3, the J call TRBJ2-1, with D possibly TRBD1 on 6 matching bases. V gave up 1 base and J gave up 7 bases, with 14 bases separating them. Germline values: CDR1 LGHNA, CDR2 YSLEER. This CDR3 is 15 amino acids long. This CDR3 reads CASSQANRAINEQFF. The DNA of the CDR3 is TGCGCCAGCAGCCAAGCTAACAGGGCGATTAATGAGCAGTTCTTC.

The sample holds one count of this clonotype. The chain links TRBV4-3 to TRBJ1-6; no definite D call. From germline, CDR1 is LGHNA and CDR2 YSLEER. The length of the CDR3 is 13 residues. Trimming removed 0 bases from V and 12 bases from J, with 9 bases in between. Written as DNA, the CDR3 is TGCGCCAGCAGCCAAGAAAGGCGGGGACCCCTCCACTTT. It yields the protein CASSQERRGPLHF.

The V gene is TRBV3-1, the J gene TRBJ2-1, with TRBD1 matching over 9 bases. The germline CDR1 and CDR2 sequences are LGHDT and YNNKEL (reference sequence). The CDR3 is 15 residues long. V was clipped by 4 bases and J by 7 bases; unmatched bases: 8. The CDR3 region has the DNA TGTGCCAGCAGCCGGGGACAGGGTGCTTGGAATGAGCAGTTCTTC. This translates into CASSRGQGAWNEQFF.

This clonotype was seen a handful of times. The CDR3 DNA is TGTGCCAGCAGCCCCCTCAGGGACACCGGTATCTATGGCTACACCTTC. Protein sequence: CASSPLRDTGIYGYTF. The rearrangement uses TRBV7-9 and TRBJ1-2; tentatively, D is TRBD1 (6 bases). In germline, CDR1 is SEHNR, CDR2 FQNEAQ (reference sequence). With 5 bases removed from V and 4 bases from J, the gap between germline ends came to 20 bases. This CDR3 has 16 residues.

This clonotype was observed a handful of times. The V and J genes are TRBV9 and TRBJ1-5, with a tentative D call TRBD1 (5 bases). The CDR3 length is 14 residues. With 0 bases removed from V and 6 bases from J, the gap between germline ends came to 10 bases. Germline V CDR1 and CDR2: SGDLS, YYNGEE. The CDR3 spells CASSVVPGGQPQHF. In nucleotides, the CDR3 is TGTGCCAGCAGCGTAGTCCCGGGGGGTCAGCCCCAGCATTTT.

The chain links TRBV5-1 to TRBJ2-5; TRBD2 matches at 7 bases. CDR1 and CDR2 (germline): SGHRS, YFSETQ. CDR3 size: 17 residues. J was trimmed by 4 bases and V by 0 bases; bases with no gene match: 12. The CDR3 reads CASSLALGAGAPETQYF. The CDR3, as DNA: TGCGCCAGCAGCTTGGCCCTTGGGGCGGGAGCCCCAGAGACCCAGTACTTC.

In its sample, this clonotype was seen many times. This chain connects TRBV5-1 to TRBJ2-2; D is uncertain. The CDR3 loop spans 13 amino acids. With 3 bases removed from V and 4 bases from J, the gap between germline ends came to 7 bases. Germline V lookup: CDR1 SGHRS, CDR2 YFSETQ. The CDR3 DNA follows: TGCGCCAGCAGCTCCGGATCCACCGGGGAGCTGTTTTTT. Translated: CASSSGSTGELFF.

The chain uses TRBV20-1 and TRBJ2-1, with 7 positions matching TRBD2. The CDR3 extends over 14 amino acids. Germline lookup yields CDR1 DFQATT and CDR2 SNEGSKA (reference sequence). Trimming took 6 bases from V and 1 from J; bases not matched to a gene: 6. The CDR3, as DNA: TGCAGTGCCGCGCGGGGGTTTTCCTACAATGAGCAGTTCTTC. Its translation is CSAARGFSYNEQFF.

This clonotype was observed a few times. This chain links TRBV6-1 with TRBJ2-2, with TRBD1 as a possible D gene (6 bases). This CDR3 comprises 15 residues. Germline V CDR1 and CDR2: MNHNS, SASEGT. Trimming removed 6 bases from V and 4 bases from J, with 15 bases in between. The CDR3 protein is CASRTGTPVTGELFF. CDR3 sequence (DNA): TGTGCCAGCAGGACCGGGACACCCGTCACCGGGGAGCTGTTTTTT.

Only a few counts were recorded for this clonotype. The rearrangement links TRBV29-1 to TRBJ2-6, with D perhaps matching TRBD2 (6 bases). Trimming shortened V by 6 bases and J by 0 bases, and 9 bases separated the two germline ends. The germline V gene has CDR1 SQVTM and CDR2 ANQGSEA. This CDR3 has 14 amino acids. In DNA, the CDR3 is TGCAGCGTGCGGCGGGACTCTGGGGCCAACGTCCTGACTTTC. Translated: CSVRRDSGANVLTF.

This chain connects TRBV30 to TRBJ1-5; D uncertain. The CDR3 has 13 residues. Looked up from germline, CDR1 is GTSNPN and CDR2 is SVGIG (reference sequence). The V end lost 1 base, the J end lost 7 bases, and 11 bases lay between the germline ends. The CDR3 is CAWSARGNQPQHF. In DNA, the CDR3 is TGTGCCTGGAGTGCTAGAGGGAACCAGCCCCAGCATTTT.

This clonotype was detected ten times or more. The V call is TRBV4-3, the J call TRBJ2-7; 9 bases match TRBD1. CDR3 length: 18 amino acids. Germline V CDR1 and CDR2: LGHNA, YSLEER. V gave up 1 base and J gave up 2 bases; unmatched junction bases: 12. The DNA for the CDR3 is TGCGCCAGCAGCCAAGTTTATGTGGGGACAGGGATAACCTACGAGCAGTACTTC. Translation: CASSQVYVGTGITYEQYF.

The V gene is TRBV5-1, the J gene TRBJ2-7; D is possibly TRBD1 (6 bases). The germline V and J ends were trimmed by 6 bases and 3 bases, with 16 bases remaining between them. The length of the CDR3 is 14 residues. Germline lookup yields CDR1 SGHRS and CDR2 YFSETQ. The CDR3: CASTRDTTHYEQYF. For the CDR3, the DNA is TGCGCCAGCACCAGGGACACTACCCACTACGAGCAGTACTTC.

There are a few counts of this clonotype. CDR3 nucleotide sequence: TGTGCCAGCAGTTCCGGGACTAGAGGCAATGAGCAGTTCTTC. Protein sequence: CASSSGTRGNEQFF. The chain recombines TRBV27 with TRBJ2-1; 8 bases line up with TRBD2. The CDR3 loop spans 14 amino acids. Germline V gene sequence: CDR1 MNHEY, CDR2 SMNVEV (reference sequence). Trimming took 4 bases from V and 6 from J; bases not matched to a gene: 5.

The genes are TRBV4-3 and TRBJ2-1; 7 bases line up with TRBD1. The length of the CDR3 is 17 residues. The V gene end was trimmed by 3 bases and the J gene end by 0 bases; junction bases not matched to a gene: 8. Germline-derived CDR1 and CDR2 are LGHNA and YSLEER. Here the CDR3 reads CASSQMKTGSSYNEQFF. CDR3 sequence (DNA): TGCGCCAGCAGCCAGATGAAGACAGGGAGCTCCTACAATGAGCAGTTCTTC.

CDR3 nucleotides: TGTGCCAGCAGCTGGGACTCAGATACGCAGTATTTT. This translates into CASSWDSDTQYF. The gene calls are TRBV7-9 and TRBJ2-3; perhaps TRBD2 as D (6 bases). This CDR3 region has 12 residues. Deletions cut 4 bases from V and 4 bases from J, with 6 bases between. From germline, CDR1 is SEHNR and CDR2 FQNEAQ (reference sequence).

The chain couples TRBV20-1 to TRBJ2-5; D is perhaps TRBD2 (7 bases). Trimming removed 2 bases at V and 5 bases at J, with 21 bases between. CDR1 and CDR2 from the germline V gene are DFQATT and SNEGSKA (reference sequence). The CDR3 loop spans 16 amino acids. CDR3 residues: CSARSLSSGTPETQYF. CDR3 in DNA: TGCAGTGCTAGAAGCCTGAGCAGCGGGACACCCGAGACCCAGTACTTC.

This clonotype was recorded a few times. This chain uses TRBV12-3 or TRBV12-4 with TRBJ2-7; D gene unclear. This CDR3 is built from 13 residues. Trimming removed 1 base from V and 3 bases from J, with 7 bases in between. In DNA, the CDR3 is TGTGCCAGCAGTTTAGAGTTGAACTACGAGCAGTACTTC. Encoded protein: CASSLELNYEQYF.

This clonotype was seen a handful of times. CDR3 in DNA: TGTGCCAGCAGCCCATCACGAGGGAGTGATACGCAGTATTTT. Translated: CASSPSRGSDTQYF. The chain couples TRBV7-9 to TRBJ2-3; tentatively, D is TRBD2 (5 bases). The CDR3 is 14 amino acids. Germline CDR1 and CDR2: SEHNR and FQNEAQ (reference sequence). V was trimmed by 5 bases and J by 6 bases, leaving 15 bases between them.

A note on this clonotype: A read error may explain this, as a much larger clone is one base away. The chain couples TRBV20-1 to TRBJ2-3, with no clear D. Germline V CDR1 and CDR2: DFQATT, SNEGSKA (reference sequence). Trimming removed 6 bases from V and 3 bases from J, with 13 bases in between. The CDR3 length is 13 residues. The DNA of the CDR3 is TGCAGTGCCCCGGAGATAGGAACAGATACGCAGTATTTT. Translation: CSAPEIGTDTQYF.

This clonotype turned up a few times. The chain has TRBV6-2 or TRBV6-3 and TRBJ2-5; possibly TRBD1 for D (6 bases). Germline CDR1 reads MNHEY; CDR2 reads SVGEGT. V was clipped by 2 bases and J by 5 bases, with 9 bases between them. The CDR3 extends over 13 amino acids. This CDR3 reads CASSYRDRETQYF. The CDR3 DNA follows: TGTGCCAGCAGTTACCGAGACAGGGAGACCCAGTACTTC.

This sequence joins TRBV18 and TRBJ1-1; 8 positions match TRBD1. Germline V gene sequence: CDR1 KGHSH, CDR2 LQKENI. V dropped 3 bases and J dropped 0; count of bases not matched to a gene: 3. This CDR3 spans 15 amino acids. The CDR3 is CASSPAGGMNTEAFF. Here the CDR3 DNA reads TGTGCCAGCTCACCGGCAGGGGGCATGAACACTGAAGCTTTCTTT. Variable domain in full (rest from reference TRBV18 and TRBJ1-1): NAGVMQNPRHLVRRRGQEARLRCSPMKGHSHVYWYRQLPEEGLKFMVYLQKENIIDESGMPKERFSAEFPKEGPSILRIQQVVRGDSAAYFCASSPAGGMNTEAFFGQGTRLTVV.

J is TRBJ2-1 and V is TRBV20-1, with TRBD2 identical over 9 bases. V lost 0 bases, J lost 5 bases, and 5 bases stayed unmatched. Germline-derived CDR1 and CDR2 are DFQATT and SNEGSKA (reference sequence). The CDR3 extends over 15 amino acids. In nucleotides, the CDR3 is TGCAGTGCTAGAGATGCGGGAGGGTTGGACAATGAGCAGTTCTTC. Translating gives CSARDAGGLDNEQFF.

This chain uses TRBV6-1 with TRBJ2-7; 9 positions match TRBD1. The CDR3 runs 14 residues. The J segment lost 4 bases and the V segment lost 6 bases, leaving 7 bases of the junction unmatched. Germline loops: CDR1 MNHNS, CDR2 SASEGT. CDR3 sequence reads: CASRLTGGKYEQYF. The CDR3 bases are TGTGCCAGCAGATTGACAGGGGGGAAGTACGAGCAGTACTTC.